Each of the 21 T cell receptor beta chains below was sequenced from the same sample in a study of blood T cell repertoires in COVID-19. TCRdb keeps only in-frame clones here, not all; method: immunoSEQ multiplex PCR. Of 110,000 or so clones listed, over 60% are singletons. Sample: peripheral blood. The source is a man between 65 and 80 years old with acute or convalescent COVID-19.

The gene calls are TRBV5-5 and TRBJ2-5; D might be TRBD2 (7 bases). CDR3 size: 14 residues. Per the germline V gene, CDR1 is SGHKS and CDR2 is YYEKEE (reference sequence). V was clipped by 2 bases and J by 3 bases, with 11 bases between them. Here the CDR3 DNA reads TGTGCCAGCAGCTTCGGAGGGGGGGAAGAGACCCAGTACTTC. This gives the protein CASSFGGGEETQYF.

The CDR3 DNA reads as TGCGCCAGCAGCCCAGGACAGGGACCCACCGGGGAGCTGTTTTTT. This gives the protein CASSPGQGPTGELFF. V gene TRBV4-3 combines with J gene TRBJ2-2; 8 nucleotides line up with TRBD1. The CDR3 contains 15 residues. Germline CDR1 and CDR2: LGHNA and YSLEER. V lost 4 bases and J lost 4; bases outside the gene matches: 5.

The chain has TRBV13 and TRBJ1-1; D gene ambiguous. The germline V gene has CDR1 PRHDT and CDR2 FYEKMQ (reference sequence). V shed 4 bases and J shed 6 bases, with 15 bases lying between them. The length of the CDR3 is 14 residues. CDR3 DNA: TGTGCCAGCAGCTACCCGGGGAACAGCCCTGAAGCTTTCTTT. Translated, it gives CASSYPGNSPEAFF.

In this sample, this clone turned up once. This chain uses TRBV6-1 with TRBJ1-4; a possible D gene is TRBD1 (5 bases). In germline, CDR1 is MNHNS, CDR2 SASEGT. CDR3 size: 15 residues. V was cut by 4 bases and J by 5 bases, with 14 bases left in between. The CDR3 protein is CASSAATGENEKLFF. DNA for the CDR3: TGTGCCAGCAGTGCTGCTACAGGAGAAAATGAAAAACTGTTTTTT.

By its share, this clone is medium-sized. DNA of the CDR3: TGTGCCAGCAGCCCTGCCAGCGGGAGAGGCACCGGGGAGCTGTTTTTT. As protein: CASSPASGRGTGELFF. The chain combines TRBV7-3 with TRBJ2-2, with 8 bases lining up with TRBD2. CDR1 and CDR2 (germline): SGHTA, FQGTGA. V gave up 5 bases and J gave up 4 bases; unmatched junction bases: 9. This CDR3 region has 16 residues. Full variable domain (remainder filled in from reference TRBV7-3 and TRBJ2-2): GAGVSQTPSNKVTEKGKYVELRCDPISGHTALYWYRQSLGQGPEFLIYFQGTGAADDSGLPNDRFFAVRPEGSVSTLKIQRTERGDSAVYLCASSPASGRGTGELFFGEGSRLTVL.

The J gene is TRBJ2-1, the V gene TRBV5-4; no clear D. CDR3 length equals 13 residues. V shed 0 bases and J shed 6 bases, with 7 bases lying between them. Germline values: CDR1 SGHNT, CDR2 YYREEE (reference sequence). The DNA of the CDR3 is TGTGCCAGCAGCTTGGGGTACGGCAATGAGCAGTTCTTC. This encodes CASSLGYGNEQFF.

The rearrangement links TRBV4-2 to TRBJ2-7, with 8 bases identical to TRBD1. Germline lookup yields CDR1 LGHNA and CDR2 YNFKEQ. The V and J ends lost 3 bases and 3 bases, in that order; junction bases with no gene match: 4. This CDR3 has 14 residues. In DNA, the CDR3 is TGTGCCAGCAGCCAGATCGGACAGGGCTACGAGCAGTACTTC. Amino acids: CASSQIGQGYEQYF.

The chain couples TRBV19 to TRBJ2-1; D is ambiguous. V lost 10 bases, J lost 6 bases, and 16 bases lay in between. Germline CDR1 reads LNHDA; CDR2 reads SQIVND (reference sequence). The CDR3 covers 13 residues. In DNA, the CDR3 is TGTGCCACCACCCCCTTGAATAGCAATGAGCAGTTCTTC. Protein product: CATTPLNSNEQFF.

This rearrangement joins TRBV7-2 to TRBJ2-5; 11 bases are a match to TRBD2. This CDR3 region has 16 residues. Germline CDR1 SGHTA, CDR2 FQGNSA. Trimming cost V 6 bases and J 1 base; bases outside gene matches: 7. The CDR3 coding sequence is TGTGCCAGCAGATCTAGCGGGGGGCCCTTCCAAGAGACCCAGTACTTC. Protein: CASRSSGGPFQETQYF.

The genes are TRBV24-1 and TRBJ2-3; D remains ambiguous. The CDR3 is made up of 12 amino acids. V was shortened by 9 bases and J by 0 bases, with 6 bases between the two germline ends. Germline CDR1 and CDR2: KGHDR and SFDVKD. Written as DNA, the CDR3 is TGTGCCACCGCGGAGAGCACAGATACGCAGTATTTT. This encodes CATAESTDTQYF.

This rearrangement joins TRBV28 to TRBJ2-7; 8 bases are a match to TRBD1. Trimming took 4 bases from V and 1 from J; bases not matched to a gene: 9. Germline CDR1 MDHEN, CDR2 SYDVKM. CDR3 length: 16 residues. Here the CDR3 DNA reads TGTGCCAGCAGTTGGTGGGTCGGGACAGGATCCTACGAGCAGTACTTC. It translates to CASSWWVGTGSYEQYF.

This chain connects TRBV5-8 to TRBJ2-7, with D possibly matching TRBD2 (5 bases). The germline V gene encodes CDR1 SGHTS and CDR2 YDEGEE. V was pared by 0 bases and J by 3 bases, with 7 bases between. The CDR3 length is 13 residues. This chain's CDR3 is CASSLGGFYEQYF. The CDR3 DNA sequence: TGTGCCAGCAGCTTGGGCGGGTTCTACGAGCAGTACTTC.

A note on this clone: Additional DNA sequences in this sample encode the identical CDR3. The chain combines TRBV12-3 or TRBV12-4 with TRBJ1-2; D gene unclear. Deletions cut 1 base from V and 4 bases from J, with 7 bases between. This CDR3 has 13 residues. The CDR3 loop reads CASSLGGSYGYTF. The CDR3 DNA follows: TGTGCCAGCAGTTTAGGCGGTTCCTATGGCTACACCTTC.

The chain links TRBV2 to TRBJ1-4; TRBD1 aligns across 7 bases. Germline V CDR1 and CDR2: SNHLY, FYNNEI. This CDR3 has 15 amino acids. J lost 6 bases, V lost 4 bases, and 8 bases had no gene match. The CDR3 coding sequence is TGTGCCAGCAGTGTCGCAGGGGGATGGGATGAAAAACTGTTTTTT. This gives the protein CASSVAGGWDEKLFF.

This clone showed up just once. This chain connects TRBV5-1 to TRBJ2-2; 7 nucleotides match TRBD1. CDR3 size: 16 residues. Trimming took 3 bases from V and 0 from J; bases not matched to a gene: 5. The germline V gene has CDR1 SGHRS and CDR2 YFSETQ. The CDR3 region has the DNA TGCGCCAGCAGCTCCGGACAGGACGCGAACACCGGGGAGCTGTTTTTT. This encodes CASSSGQDANTGELFF.

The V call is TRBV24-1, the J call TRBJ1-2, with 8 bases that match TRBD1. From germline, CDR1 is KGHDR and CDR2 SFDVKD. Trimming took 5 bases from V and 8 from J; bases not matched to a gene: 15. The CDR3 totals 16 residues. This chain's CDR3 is CATSAAQGADNSGYTF. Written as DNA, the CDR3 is TGTGCCACCAGTGCCGCCCAGGGGGCGGATAATTCAGGCTACACCTTC.

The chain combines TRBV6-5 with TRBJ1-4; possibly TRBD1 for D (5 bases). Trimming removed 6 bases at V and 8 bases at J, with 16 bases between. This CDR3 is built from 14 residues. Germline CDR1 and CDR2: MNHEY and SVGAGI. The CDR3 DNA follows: TGTGCCAGCAGCCCCTGGCGGGGGGGGGAAAAACTGTTTTTT. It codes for CASSPWRGGEKLFF.

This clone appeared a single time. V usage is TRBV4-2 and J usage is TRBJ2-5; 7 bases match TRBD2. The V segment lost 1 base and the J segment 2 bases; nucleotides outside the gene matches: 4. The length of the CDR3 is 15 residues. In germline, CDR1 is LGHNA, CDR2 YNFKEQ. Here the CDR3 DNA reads TGTGCCAGCAGCCAAGCGGGGGGAGTACAAGAGACCCAGTACTTC. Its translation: CASSQAGGVQETQYF.

The CDR3 nucleotides read TGTGCCAGCAGCCTCCGACAGGGAGGGAACACTGAAGCTTTCTTT. Translating it yields CASSLRQGGNTEAFF. The chain is built from TRBV7-2 and TRBJ1-1; TRBD1 matches 7 bases. Germline CDR1 and CDR2: SGHTA and FQGNSA. V trimming: 5 bases; J trimming: 1 base; junction bases outside the gene matches: 7. The CDR3 covers 15 residues.

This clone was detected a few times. CDR3 bases: TGTGCCAGCAGCTTGGGTACGAACAGGGACACCATATATTTT. Translating it yields CASSLGTNRDTIYF. The rearrangement uses TRBV5-5 and TRBJ1-3; D possibly corresponds to TRBD1 (6 bases). The V gene lost 0 bases and the J gene lost 8 bases, with 12 bases spanning the gap. The CDR3 extends over 14 amino acids. Germline-derived CDR1 and CDR2 are SGHKS and YYEKEE (reference sequence).

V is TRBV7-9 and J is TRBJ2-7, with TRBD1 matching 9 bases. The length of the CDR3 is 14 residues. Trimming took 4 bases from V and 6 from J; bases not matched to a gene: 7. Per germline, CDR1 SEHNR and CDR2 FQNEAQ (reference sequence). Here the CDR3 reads CASSSGQGTFEQYF. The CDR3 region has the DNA TGTGCCAGCAGCTCGGGACAGGGAACGTTCGAGCAGTACTTC. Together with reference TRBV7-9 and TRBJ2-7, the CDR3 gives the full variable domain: DTGVSQNPRHKITKRGQNVTFRCDPISEHNRLYWYRQTLGQGPEFLTYFQNEAQLEKSRLLSDRFSAERPKGSFSTLEIQRTEQGDSAMYLCASSSGQGTFEQYFGPGTRLTVT.